The sequence of this T cell receptor beta chain was determined in a study of blood T cell repertoires in COVID-19. Study summary: T cells, B-cell-depleted T cells, or PBMCs provided the cDNA or gDNA that served as material.

Per the original data handling: Reference gene primer amplification gave nucleated cell count estimates. TCRdb's table, derived via immunoSEQ multiplex PCR, lists solely in-frame clones and lacks some. V, J and clone size derive from that table, while D and trimming were established from the DNA sequence. Of some 120,000 clones in the sample, approximately 87% are singletons; the top ten hold about 2%. The sequence derives from a woman in her 50s with acute or convalescent COVID-19. The sequenced material came from peripheral blood.

The CDR3 nucleotides are TGTGCCAGTAGGCAGGGGGCCACTGAAGCTTTCTTT. Translation gives CASRQGATEAFF. This chain links TRBV19 with TRBJ1-1; 8 positions match TRBD1. The V gene end was trimmed by 6 bases and the J gene end by 4 bases; junction bases not matched to a gene: 1. Germline CDR1 is LNHDA and CDR2 is SQIVND (reference sequence). The CDR3 totals 12 residues.